The 11 T cell receptor beta chains given below trace back to one sample, sequenced in a study of blood T cell repertoires in COVID-19. Sequencing was performed with immunoSEQ multiplex PCR; in TCRdb, only in-frame clones are kept and a portion is missing. The table includes about 160,000 clones, roughly 80% detected once. The sequenced sample consisted of PBMCs or T cells enriched from blood (not recorded which). The source of these receptors is a woman aged 40 to 49 with acute COVID-19.

V usage is TRBV6-5 and J usage is TRBJ2-3; 9 nucleotides align to TRBD2. The CDR3 is made up of 15 amino acids. The V and J ends lost 7 bases and 2 bases, in that order; junction bases with no gene match: 7. In germline, CDR1 is MNHEY, CDR2 SVGAGI. In DNA, the CDR3 is TGTGCCAGCAAAGGGCGGGAGGGCCTCACAGATACGCAGTATTTT. As protein: CASKGREGLTDTQYF.

This clone was found a few times. CDR3 residues: CASSGALRLAGTGELFF. The CDR3 nucleotides read TGTGCCAGCAGTGGGGCGTTAAGACTAGCGGGAACCGGGGAGCTGTTTTTT. This chain connects TRBV6-1 to TRBJ2-2; 11 nucleotides align to TRBD2. The J segment lost 5 bases and the V segment lost 4 bases, leaving 9 bases of the junction unmatched. CDR1 and CDR2 from the germline V gene are MNHNS and SASEGT. The CDR3 has 17 residues.

The rearrangement joins TRBV9 to TRBJ2-3; TRBD2 matches 13 bases. CDR1 is SGDLS, CDR2 YYNGEE, per germline. The ends lost 4 bases at V and 4 bases at J; junction bases unmatched: 6. The CDR3 is made up of 16 amino acids. For the CDR3, the DNA is TGTGCCAGCAGCCCTAGGACTAGCGGGAGTTCAGATACGCAGTATTTT. Translated, it gives CASSPRTSGSSDTQYF.

There are a few counts of this clone. The chain links TRBV11-2 to TRBJ2-7; D is perhaps TRBD2 (5 bases). V was trimmed by 1 base and J by 4 bases, leaving 5 bases between them. Germline CDR1 and CDR2: SGHAT and FQNNGV. The CDR3 sequence is 12 residues long. CDR3 sequence reads: CASSLGTYEQYF. DNA for the CDR3: TGTGCCAGCAGCTTAGGGACTTACGAGCAGTACTTC.

The chain employs TRBV5-1 and TRBJ2-5; TRBD2 matches 10 bases. The CDR3 has 14 amino acids. The germline CDR1 and CDR2 sequences are SGHRS and YFSETQ. J lost 2 bases, V lost 5 bases, and 3 bases had no gene match. CDR3 sequence: CASRLSGGQETQYF. The CDR3 coding sequence is TGCGCCAGCAGACTTAGCGGGGGGCAAGAGACCCAGTACTTC.

Details on this clone: The sample has other DNA sequences that encode this CDR3 too. This rearrangement joins TRBV9 to TRBJ2-1; 11 bases are shared with TRBD1. CDR3 length: 15 amino acids. CDR1 SGDLS and CDR2 YYNGEE come from the germline V gene. Trimming took 3 bases from V and 4 from J; bases not matched to a gene: 3. This CDR3 is CASSGGTGGYNEQFF. DNA for the CDR3: TGTGCCAGCAGCGGGGGGACAGGGGGTTACAATGAGCAGTTCTTC.

The table lists this clone with a count of one. The rearrangement joins TRBV4-1 to TRBJ2-1, with 7 bases that match TRBD1. Germline V gene lookup returns CDR1 MGHRA and CDR2 YSYEKL. With V trimmed by 3 bases and J by 4 bases, 9 bases remained unmatched. This CDR3 has 16 amino acids. Here the CDR3 DNA reads TGCGCCAGCAGCCACCCCGACAGGGAACCATACAATGAGCAGTTCTTC. Translating gives CASSHPDREPYNEQFF.

J is TRBJ2-1 and V is TRBV6-5; 7 positions agree with TRBD2. V lost 5 bases to trimming and J lost 4 bases; unmatched junction nucleotides: 5. This CDR3 contains 14 residues. Looked up from germline, CDR1 is MNHEY and CDR2 is SVGAGI. CDR3 sequence reads: CASSQLAEYNEQFF. The CDR3, as DNA: TGTGCCAGCAGTCAGCTAGCGGAATACAATGAGCAGTTCTTC.

This chain joins TRBV9 and TRBJ1-2, with D tentatively TRBD1 (6 bases). V lost 2 bases to trimming and J lost 2 bases, with 13 bases between them. The CDR3 runs to 15 residues. Germline-derived CDR1 and CDR2 are SGDLS and YYNGEE. The CDR3: CASSVDWTANYGYTF. The CDR3 nucleotides read TGTGCCAGCAGCGTGGATTGGACAGCCAACTATGGCTACACCTTC.

This clone was seen at least ten times. The V and J genes are TRBV19 and TRBJ1-1; D not certain. CDR1 is LNHDA and CDR2 is SQIVND in the germline V gene (reference sequence). Trimming stripped 5 bases from V and 9 bases from J, with 13 bases between. The CDR3 loop spans 12 amino acids. As DNA, the CDR3 is TGTGCCAGTAGTGAGGCTGGTCGGAAAGCTTTCTTT. This translates into CASSEAGRKAFF.

The V call is TRBV4-2, the J call TRBJ1-1, with 9 bases aligning to TRBD1. This CDR3 has 15 amino acids. Germline assignment: CDR1 LGHNA and CDR2 YNFKEQ. The V segment lost 5 bases and the J segment 0 bases; nucleotides outside the gene matches: 4. The CDR3 loop reads CASSKQGAVNTEAFF. CDR3 in DNA: TGTGCCAGCAGCAAACAGGGGGCCGTGAACACTGAAGCTTTCTTT.